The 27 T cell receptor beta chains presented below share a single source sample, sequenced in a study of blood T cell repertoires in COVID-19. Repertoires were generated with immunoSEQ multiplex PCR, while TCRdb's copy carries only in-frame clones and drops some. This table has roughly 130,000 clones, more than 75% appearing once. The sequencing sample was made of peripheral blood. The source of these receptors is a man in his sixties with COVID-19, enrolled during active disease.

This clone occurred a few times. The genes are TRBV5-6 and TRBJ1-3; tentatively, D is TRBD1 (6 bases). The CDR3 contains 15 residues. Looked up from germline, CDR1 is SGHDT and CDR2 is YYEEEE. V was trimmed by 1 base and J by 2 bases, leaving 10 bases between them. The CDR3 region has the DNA TGTGCCAGCAGCTTGCGGGACACTCCTGGAAACACCATATATTTT. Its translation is CASSLRDTPGNTIYF. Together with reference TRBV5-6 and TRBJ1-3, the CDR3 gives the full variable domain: DAGVTQSPTHLIKTRGQQVTLRCSPKSGHDTVSWYQQALGQGPQFIFQYYEEEERQRGNFPDRFSGHQFPNYSSELNVNALLLGDSALYLCASSLRDTPGNTIYFGEGSWLTVV.

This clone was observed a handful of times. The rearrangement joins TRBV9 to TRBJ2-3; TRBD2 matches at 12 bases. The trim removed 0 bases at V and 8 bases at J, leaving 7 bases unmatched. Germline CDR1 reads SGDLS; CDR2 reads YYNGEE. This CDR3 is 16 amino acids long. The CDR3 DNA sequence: TGTGCCAGCAGCGTAGGACTAGCGGGAGACGTGGGTACGCAGTATTTT. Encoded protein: CASSVGLAGDVGTQYF. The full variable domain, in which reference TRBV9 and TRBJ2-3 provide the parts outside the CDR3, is DSGVTQTPKHLITATGQRVTLRCSPRSGDLSVYWYQQSLDQGLQFLIQYYNGEERAKGNILERFSAQQFPDLHSELNLSSLELGDSALYFCASSVGLAGDVGTQYFGPGTRLTVL.

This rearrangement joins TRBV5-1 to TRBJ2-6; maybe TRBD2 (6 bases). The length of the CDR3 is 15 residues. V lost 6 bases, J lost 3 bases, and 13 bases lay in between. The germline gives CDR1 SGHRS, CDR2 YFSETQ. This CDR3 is CASTEQGGGANVLTF. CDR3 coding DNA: TGCGCCAGCACGGAGCAGGGAGGTGGGGCCAACGTCCTGACTTTC.

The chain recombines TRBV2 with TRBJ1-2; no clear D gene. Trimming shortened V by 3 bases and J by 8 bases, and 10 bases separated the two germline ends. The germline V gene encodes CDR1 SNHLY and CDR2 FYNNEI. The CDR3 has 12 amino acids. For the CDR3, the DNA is TGTGCCAGCAGTGACAGGCTTGAGGGCTACACCTTC. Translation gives CASSDRLEGYTF. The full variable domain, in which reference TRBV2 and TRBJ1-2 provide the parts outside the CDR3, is EPEVTQTPSHQVTQMGQEVILRCVPISNHLYFYWYRQILGQKVEFLVSFYNNEISEKSEIFDDQFSVERPDGSNFTLKIRSTKLEDSAMYFCASSDRLEGYTFGSGTRLTVV.

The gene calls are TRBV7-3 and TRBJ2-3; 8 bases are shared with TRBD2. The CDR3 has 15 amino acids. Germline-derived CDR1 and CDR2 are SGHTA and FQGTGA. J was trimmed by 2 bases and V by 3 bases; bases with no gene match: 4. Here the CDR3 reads CASSFAGRDTDTQYF. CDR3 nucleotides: TGTGCCAGCAGCTTTGCCGGGAGGGACACAGATACGCAGTATTTT. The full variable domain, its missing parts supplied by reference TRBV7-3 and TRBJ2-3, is GAGVSQTPSNKVTEKGKYVELRCDPISGHTALYWYRQSLGQGPEFLIYFQGTGAADDSGLPNDRFFAVRPEGSVSTLKIQRTERGDSAVYLCASSFAGRDTDTQYFGPGTRLTVL.

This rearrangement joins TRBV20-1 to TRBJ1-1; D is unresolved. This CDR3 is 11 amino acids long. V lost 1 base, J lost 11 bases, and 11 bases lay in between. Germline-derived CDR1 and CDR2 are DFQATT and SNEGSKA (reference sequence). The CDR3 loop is CSARGGLAAFF. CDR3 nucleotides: TGCAGTGCTAGAGGAGGTCTGGCCGCTTTCTTT.

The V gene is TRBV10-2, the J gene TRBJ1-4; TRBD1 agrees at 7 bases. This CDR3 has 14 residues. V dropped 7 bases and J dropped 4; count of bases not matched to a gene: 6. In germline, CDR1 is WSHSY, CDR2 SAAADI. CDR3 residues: CASMKDRNNEKLFF. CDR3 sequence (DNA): TGCGCCAGCATGAAGGACAGGAATAATGAAAAACTGTTTTTT.

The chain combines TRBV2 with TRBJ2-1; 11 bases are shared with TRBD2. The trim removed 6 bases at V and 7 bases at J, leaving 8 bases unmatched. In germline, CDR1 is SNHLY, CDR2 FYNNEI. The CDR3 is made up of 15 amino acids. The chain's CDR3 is CASSPLAGGGNEQFF. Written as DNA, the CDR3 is TGTGCCAGCAGCCCTCTAGCGGGAGGTGGGAATGAGCAGTTCTTC.

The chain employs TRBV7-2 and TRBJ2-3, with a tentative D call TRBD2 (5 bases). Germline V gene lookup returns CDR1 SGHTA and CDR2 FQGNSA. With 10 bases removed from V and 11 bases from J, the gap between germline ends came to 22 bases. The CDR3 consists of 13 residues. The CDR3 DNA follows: TGTGCCATCCGAGGCACGGGGTCGGTGAAGCAGTATTTT. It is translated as CAIRGTGSVKQYF.

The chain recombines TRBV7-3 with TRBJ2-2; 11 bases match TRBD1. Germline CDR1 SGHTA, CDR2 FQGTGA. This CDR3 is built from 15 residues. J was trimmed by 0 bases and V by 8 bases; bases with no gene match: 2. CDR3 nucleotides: TGTGCCAGCTCGGACAGGGGGCCGAACACCGGGGAGCTGTTTTTT. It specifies CASSDRGPNTGELFF.

CDR3 protein: CATSVAGSYEQYF. CDR3 nucleotides: TGTGCCACCAGTGTTGCGGGCTCCTACGAGCAGTACTTC. This chain links TRBV24-1 with TRBJ2-7; maybe TRBD2 (5 bases). Deletions cut 5 bases from V and 0 bases from J, with 7 bases between. There are 13 residues in the CDR3. CDR1 KGHDR and CDR2 SFDVKD come from the germline V gene.

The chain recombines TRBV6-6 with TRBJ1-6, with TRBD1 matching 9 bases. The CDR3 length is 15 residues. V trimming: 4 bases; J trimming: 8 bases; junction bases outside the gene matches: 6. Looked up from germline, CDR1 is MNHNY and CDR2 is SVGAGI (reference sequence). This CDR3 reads CASSFTDRGDSPLHF. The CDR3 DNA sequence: TGTGCCAGCAGTTTCACCGACAGGGGGGATTCACCCCTCCACTTT.

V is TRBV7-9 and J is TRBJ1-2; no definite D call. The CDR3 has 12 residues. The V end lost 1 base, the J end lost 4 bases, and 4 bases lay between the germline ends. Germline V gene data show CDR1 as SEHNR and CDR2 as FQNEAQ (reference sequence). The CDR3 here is CASSLGGYGYTF. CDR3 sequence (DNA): TGTGCCAGCAGCTTAGGCGGCTATGGCTACACCTTC.

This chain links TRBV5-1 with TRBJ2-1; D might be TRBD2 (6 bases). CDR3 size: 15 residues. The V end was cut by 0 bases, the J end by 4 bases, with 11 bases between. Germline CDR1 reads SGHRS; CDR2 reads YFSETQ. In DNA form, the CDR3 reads TGCGCCAGCAGCTTGGTGCTGGGGACTTACAATGAGCAGTTCTTC. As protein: CASSLVLGTYNEQFF.

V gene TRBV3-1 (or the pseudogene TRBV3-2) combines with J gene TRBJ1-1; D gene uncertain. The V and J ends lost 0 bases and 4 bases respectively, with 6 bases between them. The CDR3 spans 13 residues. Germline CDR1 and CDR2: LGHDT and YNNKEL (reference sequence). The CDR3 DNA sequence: TGTGCCAGCAGCCAAGAGCCGGGCACTGAAGCTTTCTTT. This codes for CASSQEPGTEAFF.

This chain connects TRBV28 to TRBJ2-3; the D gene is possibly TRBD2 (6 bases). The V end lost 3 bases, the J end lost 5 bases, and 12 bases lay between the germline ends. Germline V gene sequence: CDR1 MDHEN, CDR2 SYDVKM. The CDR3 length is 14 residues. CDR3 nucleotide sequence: TGTGCCAGCAGTTTTCGACTAGTAAGAGATACGCAGTATTTT. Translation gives CASSFRLVRDTQYF.

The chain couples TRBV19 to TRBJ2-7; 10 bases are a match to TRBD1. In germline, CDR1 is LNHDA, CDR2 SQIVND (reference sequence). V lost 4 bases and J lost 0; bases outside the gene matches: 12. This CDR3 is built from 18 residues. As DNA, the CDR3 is TGTGCCAGTAGTACCCATTCCCGTGGACAGGGGGTCTCCTACGAGCAGTACTTC. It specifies CASSTHSRGQGVSYEQYF. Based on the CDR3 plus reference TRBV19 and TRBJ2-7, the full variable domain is DGGITQSPKYLFRKEGQNVTLSCEQNLNHDAMYWYRQDPGQGLRLIYYSQIVNDFQKGDIAEGYSVSREKKESFPLTVTSAQKNPTAFYLCASSTHSRGQGVSYEQYFGPGTRLTVT.

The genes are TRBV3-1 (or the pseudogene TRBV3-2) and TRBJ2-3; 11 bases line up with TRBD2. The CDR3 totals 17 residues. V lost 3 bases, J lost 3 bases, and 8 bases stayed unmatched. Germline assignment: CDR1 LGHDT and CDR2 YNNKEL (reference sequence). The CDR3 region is CASSQLLAGAPTDTQYF. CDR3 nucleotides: TGTGCCAGCAGCCAGCTACTAGCGGGAGCTCCAACAGATACGCAGTATTTT.

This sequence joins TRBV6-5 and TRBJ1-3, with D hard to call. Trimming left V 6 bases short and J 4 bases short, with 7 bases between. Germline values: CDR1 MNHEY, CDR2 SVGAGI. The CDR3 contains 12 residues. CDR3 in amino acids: CASRSPGNTIYF. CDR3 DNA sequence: TGTGCCAGCAGGAGCCCGGGAAACACCATATATTTT.

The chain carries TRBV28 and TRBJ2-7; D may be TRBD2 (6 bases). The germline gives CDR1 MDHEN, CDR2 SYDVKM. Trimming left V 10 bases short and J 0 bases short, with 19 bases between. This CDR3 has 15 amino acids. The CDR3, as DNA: TGTGCCACTCGGCGGGGAGGTTCGGACTCCTACGAGCAGTACTTC. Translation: CATRRGGSDSYEQYF.

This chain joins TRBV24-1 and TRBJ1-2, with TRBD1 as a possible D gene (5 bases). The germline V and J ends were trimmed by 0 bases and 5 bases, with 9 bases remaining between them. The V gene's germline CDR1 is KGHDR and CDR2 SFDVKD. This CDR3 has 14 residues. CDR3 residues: CATSDLRQNYGYTF. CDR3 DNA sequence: TGTGCCACCAGTGATTTGAGACAGAATTATGGCTACACCTTC.

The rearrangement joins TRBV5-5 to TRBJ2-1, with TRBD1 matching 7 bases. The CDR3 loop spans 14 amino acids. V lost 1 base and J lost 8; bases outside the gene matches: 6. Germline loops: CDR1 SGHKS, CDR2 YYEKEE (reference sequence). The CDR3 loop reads CASSLYTGAYEQFF. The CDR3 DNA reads TGTGCCAGCAGCTTGTATACAGGGGCCTATGAGCAGTTCTTC.

CDR3 residues: CASTPDRVYGYTF. CDR3 coding DNA: TGTGCCAGCACCCCAGACAGGGTCTATGGCTACACCTTC. The chain recombines TRBV6-1 with TRBJ1-2; 7 bases agree with TRBD1. The CDR3 is 13 residues long. V was clipped by 7 bases and J by 4 bases; unmatched bases: 6. Germline V gene lookup returns CDR1 MNHNS and CDR2 SASEGT.

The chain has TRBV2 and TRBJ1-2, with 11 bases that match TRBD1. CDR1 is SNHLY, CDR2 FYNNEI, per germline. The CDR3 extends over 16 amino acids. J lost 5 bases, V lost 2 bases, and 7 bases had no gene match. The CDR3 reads CASSEIGGTGGYGYTF. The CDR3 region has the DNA TGTGCCAGCAGTGAAATTGGCGGGACAGGGGGATATGGCTACACCTTC.

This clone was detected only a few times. Here the CDR3 DNA reads TGTGCCAGCAGCGCCCCGGGTCCAGAATTAGGTGGCTACACCTTC. Translation gives CASSAPGPELGGYTF. The gene calls are TRBV6-2 or TRBV6-3 and TRBJ1-2; D uncertain. Between the trimmed V and J ends, which lost 6 bases and 7 bases, there was a span of 21 bases. The CDR3 is 15 residues long. Per the germline V gene, CDR1 is MNHEY and CDR2 is SVGEGT.

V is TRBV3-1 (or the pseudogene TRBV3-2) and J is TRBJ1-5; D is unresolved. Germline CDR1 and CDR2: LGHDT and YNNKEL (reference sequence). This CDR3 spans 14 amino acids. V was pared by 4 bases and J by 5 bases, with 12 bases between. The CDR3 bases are TGTGCCAGCAGCCCGATTCACACCGATCAGCCCCAGCATTTT. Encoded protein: CASSPIHTDQPQHF.

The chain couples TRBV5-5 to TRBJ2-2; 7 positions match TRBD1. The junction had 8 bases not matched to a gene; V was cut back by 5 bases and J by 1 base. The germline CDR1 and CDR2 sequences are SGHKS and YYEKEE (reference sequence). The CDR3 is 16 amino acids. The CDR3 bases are TGTGCCAGCAGGATCACAGGGGCTCTGAACACCGGGGAGCTGTTTTTT. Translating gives CASRITGALNTGELFF. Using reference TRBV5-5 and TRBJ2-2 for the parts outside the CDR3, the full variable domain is DAGVTQSPTHLIKTRGQQVTLRCSPISGHKSVSWYQQVLGQGPQFIFQYYEKEERGRGNFPDRFSARQFPNYSSELNVNALLLGDSALYLCASRITGALNTGELFFGEGSRLTVL.